The text below deals with one T cell receptor (beta chain). The record originates from a study of T cell repertoires in ileal Crohn's disease. V lost 6 bases and J lost 3; bases outside the gene matches: 6. This CDR3 region has 15 residues. Germline lookup yields CDR1 MRHNA and CDR2 SNTAGT. Profiled with immunoSEQ multiplex PCR; TCRdb holds only in-frame clones, not every one. The data show about 2,400 clones, roughly 82% seen once. The receptor comes from an adult with Crohn's disease. The chain joins TRBV6-4 to TRBJ2-3; 10 bases are shared with TRBD2. Sequencing was performed on ileal tissue. CDR3 residues: CASSASGSATDTQYF. As DNA, the CDR3 is TGTGCCAGCAGCGCTAGCGGGAGTGCAACAGATACGCAGTATTTT.